These 17 T cell receptor beta chains originate from one sample sequenced in a study of metastatic and nonmetastatic thyroid tumors. MiXCR was used by TCRdb to re-call the PCR reads. The table includes 30,000 to 40,000 clones, 35% detected once. Every patient underwent thyroid surgery untreated. Source material: tumor tissue. These TCRs come from a female donor with papillary thyroid cancer or a benign thyroid nodule (not recorded which). Some clones in this sample may be carry-over from other donors' samples.

This clone occurred a few times. J is TRBJ2-5 and V is TRBV28; D gene uncertain. V was trimmed by 2 bases and J by 2 bases, leaving 9 bases between them. Germline CDR1 and CDR2: MDHEN and SYDVKM. This CDR3 is built from 14 residues. In nucleotides, the CDR3 is TGTGCCAGCAGTTTAGCCACACAGCAAGAGACCCAGTACTTC. Residues: CASSLATQQETQYF.

The V gene is TRBV6-1, the J gene TRBJ2-7; D unclear. The germline V gene has CDR1 MNHNS and CDR2 SASEGT. Trimming removed 7 bases from V and 0 bases from J, with 16 bases in between. The length of the CDR3 is 15 residues. The DNA of the CDR3 is TGTGCCAGCATCTACGACATGTACCTCTCCTACGAGCAGTACTTC. It encodes CASIYDMYLSYEQYF.

This clone turned up a few times. The chain couples TRBV12-3 or TRBV12-4 to TRBJ1-3; TRBD1 might be the D (5 bases). This CDR3 is built from 14 residues. Trimming pared 8 bases from V and 2 bases from J, leaving 13 bases between. CDR3 nucleotides: TGTGCCAGCTGTCCGGCGGGGGCTGGAAACACCATATATTTT. It translates to CASCPAGAGNTIYF.

This clone was recorded at least ten times. This chain connects TRBV28 to TRBJ2-7; possibly TRBD1 or TRBD2 for D (5 bases each). This CDR3 contains 14 residues. With 2 bases removed from V and 3 bases from J, the gap between germline ends came to 11 bases. Germline V lookup: CDR1 MDHEN, CDR2 SYDVKM. This chain's CDR3 is CASSLEGFGYEQYF. Written as DNA, the CDR3 is TGTGCCAGCAGTTTAGAGGGGTTCGGCTACGAGCAGTACTTC.

The chain combines TRBV6-2 or TRBV6-3 with TRBJ2-1, with TRBD2 identical over 10 bases. V shed 0 bases, J shed 4 bases, and the junction held 3 bases outside the gene matches. The CDR3 runs 16 residues. From germline, CDR1 is MNHEY and CDR2 SVGEGT. The CDR3 reads CASSYSKLAGYNEQFF. The DNA for the CDR3 is TGTGCCAGCAGTTACTCGAAACTAGCGGGGTACAATGAGCAGTTCTTC.

This clone occurred a few times. This chain links TRBV6-1 with TRBJ1-1; no reliable D call. CDR3 length equals 11 residues. The V end was cut by 6 bases, the J end by 5 bases, with 7 bases between. CDR1 and CDR2 from the germline V gene are MNHNS and SASEGT. The CDR3 reads CASSEKTEAFF. As DNA, the CDR3 is TGTGCCAGCAGCGAGAAGACTGAAGCTTTCTTT.

This chain uses TRBV20-1 with TRBJ2-7; D tentatively reads TRBD1 or TRBD2 (5 bases each). The CDR3 has 14 residues. Germline CDR1 reads DFQATT; CDR2 reads SNEGSKA (reference sequence). V was trimmed by 5 bases and J by 4 bases, leaving 18 bases between them. The CDR3 loop is CSAAGGGSGYEQYF. The CDR3 DNA reads as TGCAGTGCTGCCGGTGGGGGATCGGGTTACGAGCAGTACTTC.

V usage is TRBV4-1 and J usage is TRBJ1-2; no firm D call. The CDR3 contains 15 residues. V lost 1 base, J lost 3 bases, and 12 bases lay in between. Per the germline V gene, CDR1 is MGHRA and CDR2 is YSYEKL. The CDR3 is CASSQVPGSYYGYTF. In DNA, the CDR3 is TGCGCCAGCAGCCAAGTACCGGGATCTTACTATGGCTACACCTTC.

Only a few counts were recorded for this clone. This chain connects TRBV6-1 to TRBJ1-5; tentatively, D is TRBD1 (6 bases). Germline loops: CDR1 MNHNS, CDR2 SASEGT. Trimming cost V 7 bases and J 4 bases, with 20 bases left between them. The CDR3 length is 16 residues. CDR3 region: CASTSGEGGGNQPQHF. Here the CDR3 DNA reads TGTGCCAGCACCTCCGGTGAAGGGGGAGGAAATCAGCCCCAGCATTTT.

This clone has more than one count but fewer than ten. The genes are TRBV12-3 or TRBV12-4 and TRBJ2-1, with 10 bases identical to TRBD2. The CDR3 loop spans 15 amino acids. Trimming cost V 3 bases and J 4 bases; bases outside gene matches: 3. The CDR3 region is CASSFSGRSYNEQFF. CDR3 nucleotide sequence: TGTGCCAGCAGTTTTAGCGGGAGGTCTTACAATGAGCAGTTCTTC.

The chain has TRBV20-1 and TRBJ2-5; 7 nucleotides line up with TRBD2. J lost 4 bases, V lost 0 bases, and 5 bases had no gene match. CDR3 length: 14 residues. Germline V gene lookup returns CDR1 DFQATT and CDR2 SNEGSKA (reference sequence). For the CDR3, the DNA is TGCAGTGCTAGAGAGGTCCGCGGGGGAGAGACCCAGTACTTC. It specifies CSAREVRGGETQYF.

This CDR3 reads CASSPPRQEQYF. The CDR3 bases are TGTGCCAGCAGCCCCCCCCGACAGGAACAGTACTTC. This sequence joins TRBV7-8 and TRBJ2-7; a weak D match, TRBD1 (6 bases). Trimming took off 5 bases at V and 10 bases at J, with 15 bases between the two ends. The CDR3 spans 12 residues. Germline values: CDR1 SGHVS, CDR2 FQNEAQ.

V usage is TRBV30 and J usage is TRBJ2-6; 9 bases agree with TRBD1. From germline, CDR1 is GTSNPN and CDR2 SVGIG (reference sequence). The J segment lost 2 bases and the V segment lost 0 bases, leaving 11 bases of the junction unmatched. The CDR3 is made up of 19 amino acids. The CDR3 DNA sequence: TGTGCCTGGAGTGTACTTGGGACAGGGTTAATCGCTGGGGCCAACGTCCTGACTTTC. It yields the protein CAWSVLGTGLIAGANVLTF.

The chain carries TRBV28 and TRBJ1-1; 7 bases map to TRBD1. V shed 7 bases, J shed 7 bases, and the junction held 9 bases outside the gene matches. CDR3 length: 13 amino acids. Germline CDR1 and CDR2: MDHEN and SYDVKM. CDR3 in DNA: TGTGCCAGCATCCAGGGGGGGACACGTGAAGCTTTCTTT. It encodes CASIQGGTREAFF. The variable domain in full, with the rest retrieved from reference TRBV28 and TRBJ1-1, is DVKVTQSSRYLVKRTGEKVFLECVQDMDHENMFWYRQDPGLGLRLIYFSYDVKMKEKGDIPEGYSVSREKKERFSLILESASTNQTSMYLCASIQGGTREAFFGQGTRLTVV.

There are a few counts of this clone. This chain connects TRBV6-1 to TRBJ1-6; possibly TRBD1 for D (6 bases). Germline V CDR1 and CDR2: MNHNS, SASEGT. Trimming left V 8 bases short and J 7 bases short, with 12 bases between. The CDR3 is made up of 13 amino acids. The CDR3 region is CASGGQPNSPLHF. In DNA, the CDR3 is TGTGCCAGCGGAGGACAGCCAAATTCACCCCTCCACTTT.

The chain joins TRBV18 to TRBJ2-1; 8 nucleotides line up with TRBD2. There are 15 residues in the CDR3. Germline CDR1 is KGHSH and CDR2 is LQKENI. With 3 bases clipped from V and 3 bases from J, the junction kept 4 bases outside the gene matches. CDR3 in amino acids: CASSPPGTSYNEQFF. The CDR3 DNA reads TGTGCCAGCTCACCTCCCGGGACTAGCTACAATGAGCAGTTCTTC.

The J gene is TRBJ2-2, the V gene TRBV6-1, with D unresolved. The CDR3 spans 18 residues. Germline assignment: CDR1 MNHNS and CDR2 SASEGT. V lost 6 bases and J lost 4, with 24 bases in between. CDR3 amino acids: CASRHRSGGPSVTGELFF. The DNA for the CDR3 is TGTGCCAGCAGGCACCGATCGGGTGGTCCTTCTGTCACCGGGGAGCTGTTTTTT.